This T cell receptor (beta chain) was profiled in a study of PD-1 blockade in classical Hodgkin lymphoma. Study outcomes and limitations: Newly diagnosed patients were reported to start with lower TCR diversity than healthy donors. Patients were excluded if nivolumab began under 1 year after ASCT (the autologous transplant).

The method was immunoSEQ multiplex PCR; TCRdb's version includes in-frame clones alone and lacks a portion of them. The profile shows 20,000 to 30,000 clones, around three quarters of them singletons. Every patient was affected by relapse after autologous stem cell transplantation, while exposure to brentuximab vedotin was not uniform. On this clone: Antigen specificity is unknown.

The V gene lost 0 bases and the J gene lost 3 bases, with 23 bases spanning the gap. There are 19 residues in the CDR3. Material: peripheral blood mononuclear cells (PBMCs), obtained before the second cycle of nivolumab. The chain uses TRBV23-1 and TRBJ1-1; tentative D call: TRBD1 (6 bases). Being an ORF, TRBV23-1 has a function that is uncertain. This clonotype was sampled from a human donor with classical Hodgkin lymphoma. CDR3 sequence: CASSQSMRGRTDRDTEAFF. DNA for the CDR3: TGCGCCAGCAGTCAATCGATGAGGGGAAGGACAGATCGGGACACTGAAGCTTTCTTT.